The rows below give T cell receptor beta chains drawn from one sample of a study of shared clonotypes between healthy human individuals. TCRdb keeps only in-frame clones here, not all; method: immunoSEQ multiplex PCR. Of under 600,000 clones in the sample, about 98% were seen once. The sample consisted of naive CD8+ T cells sorted from blood. The receptors originated from a man aged 30 to 39 in good health. CDR3s include the opening cysteine and the closing phenylalanine or tryptophan. Each record gives: J gene, D gene, clone size, V gene, CDR3 protein, CDR3 DNA. The D gene is left open where the match is weak. Size values are once, few and many counts, or a class for expanded clones, and some rows have none.

>TRBJ2-7|.|few|TRBV29-1
CSVETRSYEQYF
TGCAGCGTTGAAACTAGGTCCTACGAGCAGTACTTC
>TRBJ2-7|.|.|TRBV9
CASSAGYEQYF
TGTGCCAGCAGCGCAGGGTACGAGCAGTACTTC
>TRBJ2-7|.|.|TRBV11-2
CASSFQGYEQYF
TGTGCCAGCAGCTTTCAGGGGTACGAGCAGTACTTC
>TRBJ2-7|TRBD2|.|TRBV27
CASSAETSGTSYEQYF
TGTGCCAGCAGTGCCGAGACTAGCGGGACCTCCTACGAGCAGTACTTC
>TRBJ1-5|.|.|TRBV30
CAGRNRARNQPQHF
TGTGCCGGGCGAAATAGAGCGCGGAATCAGCCCCAGCATTTT
>TRBJ2-7|.|once|TRBV9
CASSVGEGSFDEQYF
TGTGCCAGCAGCGTAGGGGAAGGGAGCTTCGACGAGCAGTACTTC
>TRBJ2-2|.|.|TRBV6-4
CAARAGNTGELFF
TGTGCCGCCAGGGCCGGTAATACCGGGGAGCTGTTTTTT
>TRBJ2-7|.|.|TRBV28
CASSPASYEQYF
TGTGCCAGCAGTCCCGCTTCCTACGAGCAGTACTTC
>TRBJ2-7|.|.|TRBV30
CAATQGTYEQYF
TGTGCGGCCACGCAGGGTACCTACGAGCAGTACTTC
>TRBJ2-3|TRBD2|.|TRBV4-1
CASSQGSGSPQYF
TGCGCCAGCAGCCAGGGAAGCGGGAGCCCACAGTATTTT
>TRBJ2-7|TRBD2|.|TRBV5-5
CASSATSGPYEQYF
TGTGCCAGCAGCGCTACTAGCGGACCCTACGAGCAGTACTTC
>TRBJ2-3|.|.|TRBV4-1
CASSQLSRETDTQYF
TGCGCCAGCAGCCAACTAAGTCGGGAGACAGATACGCAGTATTTT
>TRBJ2-1|TRBD2|.|TRBV5-4
CASSSGAGDNEQFF
TGTGCCAGCAGCTCCGGGGCGGGGGACAATGAGCAGTTCTTC
>TRBJ2-7|.|.|TRBV7-9
CASSPGRPYEQYF
TGTGCCAGCAGCCCCGGAAGGCCATACGAGCAGTACTTC
>TRBJ2-7|.|.|TRBV27
CASSNSDSSYEQYF
TGTGCCAGCAGTAACTCGGACAGCTCGTACGAGCAGTACTTC
>TRBJ2-7|.|.|TRBV10-3
CAISESPRDARNEQYF
TGTGCCATCAGTGAGTCGCCCCGGGACGCAAGGAACGAGCAGTACTTC
>TRBJ2-4|.|.|TRBV7-6
CASIGRRGRKGGIQYF
TGTGCCAGCATAGGGCGGAGGGGGCGGAAAGGTGGCATTCAGTACTTC
>TRBJ2-5|TRBD2|.|TRBV5-6
CASSWTSGNQETQYF
TGTGCCAGCAGCTGGACTAGCGGGAACCAAGAGACCCAGTACTTC
>TRBJ1-2|.|once|TRBV7-9
CASSPPGSNPKFNGYTF
TGTGCCAGCAGCCCACCGGGGAGCAACCCTAAGTTTAATGGCTACACCTTC
>TRBJ2-5|TRBD2|.|TRBV18
CASSPTSGIQETQYF
TGTGCCAGCTCACCGACTAGCGGGATCCAAGAGACCCAGTACTTC
>TRBJ2-2|.|.|TRBV28
CASSSRDELFF
TGTGCCAGCAGTTCTAGGGACGAGCTGTTTTTT